Listed below are T cell receptor beta chains from one sample, sequenced in a study of response to subunit inactivated influenza vaccine. TCRdb re-analysed the RT-PCR reads in MiXCR, keeping a single row per CDR3 protein. The profile shows 710,000 or so distinct CDR3 sequences, around 16% of them singletons. This specimen consisted of PBMCs from blood, obtained roughly 13 days after vaccination. These receptors originate from a man aged 50-59 years who received an inactivated influenza vaccine. Both conserved end residues are trimmed from each CDR3. Each record gives: J gene, V gene, CDR3 protein.

J: TRBJ2-1; V: TRBV12-3/TRBV12-4; CDR3: ASRILAGGGDEQF
J: TRBJ1-3; V: TRBV4-2; CDR3: ASSQDRVGNTIY
J: TRBJ2-7; V: TRBV5-1; CDR3: ASNDQSSVGEQY
J: TRBJ1-6; V: TRBV7-9; CDR3: ASSLDPGSPLH
J: TRBJ2-5; V: TRBV30; CDR3: AWSVAGGLETQY
J: TRBJ2-3; V: TRBV12-3/TRBV12-4; CDR3: ASSPAAVPDYTDTQY
J: TRBJ2-5; V: TRBV4-1; CDR3: ASSTSGPPLGGSQY
J: TRBJ2-7; V: TRBV5-1; CDR3: ASSSGDSAYEQY
J: TRBJ2-3; V: TRBV12-3/TRBV12-4; CDR3: ASREGPDTQY
J: TRBJ1-2; V: TRBV7-9; CDR3: ASSLAGQGDYGYT
J: TRBJ1-2; V: TRBV12-3/TRBV12-4; CDR3: ASSPILQGDGYT
J: TRBJ1-3; V: TRBV7-2; CDR3: ASSLVEGGSGNTIY
J: TRBJ1-3; V: TRBV28; CDR3: ASSFTGGTGNTIY
J: TRBJ2-1; V: TRBV5-8; CDR3: ASRQRGPNEQF
J: TRBJ1-1; V: TRBV12-3/TRBV12-4; CDR3: ASSSLTEAF
J: TRBJ2-1; V: TRBV28; CDR3: ASSRRGLAGSYNEQF